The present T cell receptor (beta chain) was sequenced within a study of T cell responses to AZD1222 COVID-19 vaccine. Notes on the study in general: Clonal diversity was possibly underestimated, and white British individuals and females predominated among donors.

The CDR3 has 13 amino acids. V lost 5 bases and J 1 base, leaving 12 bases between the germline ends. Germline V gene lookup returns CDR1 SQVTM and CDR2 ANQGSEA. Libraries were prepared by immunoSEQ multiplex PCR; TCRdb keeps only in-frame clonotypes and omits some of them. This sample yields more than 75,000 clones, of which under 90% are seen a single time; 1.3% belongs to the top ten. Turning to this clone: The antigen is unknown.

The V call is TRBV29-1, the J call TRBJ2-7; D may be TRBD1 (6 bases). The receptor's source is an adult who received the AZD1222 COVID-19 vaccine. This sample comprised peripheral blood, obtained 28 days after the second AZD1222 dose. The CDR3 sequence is CSVTGFVSYEQYF. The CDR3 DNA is TGCAGCGTTACAGGGTTCGTTTCCTACGAGCAGTACTTC.